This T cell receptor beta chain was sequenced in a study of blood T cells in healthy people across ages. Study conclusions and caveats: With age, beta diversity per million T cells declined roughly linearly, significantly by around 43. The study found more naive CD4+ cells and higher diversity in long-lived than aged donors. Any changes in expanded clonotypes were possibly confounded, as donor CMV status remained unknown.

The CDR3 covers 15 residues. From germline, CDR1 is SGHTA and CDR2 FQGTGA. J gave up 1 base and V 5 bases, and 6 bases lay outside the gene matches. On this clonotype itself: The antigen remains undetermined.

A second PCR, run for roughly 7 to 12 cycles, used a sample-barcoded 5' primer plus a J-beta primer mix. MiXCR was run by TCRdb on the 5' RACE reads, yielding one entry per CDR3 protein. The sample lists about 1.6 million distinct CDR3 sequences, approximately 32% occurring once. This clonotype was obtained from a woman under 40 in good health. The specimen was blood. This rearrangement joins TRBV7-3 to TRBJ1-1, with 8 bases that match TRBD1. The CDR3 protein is CASSPQGAGNTEAFF. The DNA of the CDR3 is TGTGCCAGCAGCCCTCAGGGGGCCGGGAACACTGAAGCTTTCTTT.